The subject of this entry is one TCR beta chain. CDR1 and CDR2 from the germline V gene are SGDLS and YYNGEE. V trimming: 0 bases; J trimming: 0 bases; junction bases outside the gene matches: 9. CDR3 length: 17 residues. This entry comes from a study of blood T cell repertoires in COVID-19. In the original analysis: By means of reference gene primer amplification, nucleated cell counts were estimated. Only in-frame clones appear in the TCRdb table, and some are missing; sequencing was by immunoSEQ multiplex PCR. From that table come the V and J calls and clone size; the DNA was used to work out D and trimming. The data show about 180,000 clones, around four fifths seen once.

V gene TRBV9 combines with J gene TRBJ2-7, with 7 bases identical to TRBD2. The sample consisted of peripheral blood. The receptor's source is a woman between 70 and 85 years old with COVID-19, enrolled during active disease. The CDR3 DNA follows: TGTGCCAGCAGCGTAGGCCTTGGGGCGGGAGACTCCTACGAGCAGTACTTC. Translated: CASSVGLGAGDSYEQYF. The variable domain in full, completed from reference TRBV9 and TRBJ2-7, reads DSGVTQTPKHLITATGQRVTLRCSPRSGDLSVYWYQQSLDQGLQFLIQYYNGEERAKGNILERFSAQQFPDLHSELNLSSLELGDSALYFCASSVGLGAGDSYEQYFGPGTRLTVT.